The clone carrying this TCR beta chain was observed a handful of times. This CDR3 contains 16 residues. V dropped 0 bases and J dropped 6 bases, with 17 bases sitting between them. Germline values: CDR1 ENHRY, CDR2 SYGVKD. This record belongs to a study of patients and donors after allogeneic stem cell transplantation. TCRdb redid the calling of the RT-PCR reads with MiXCR, one entry per CDR3 protein. The sample includes roughly 940,000 distinct CDR3 sequences, approximately 19% seen only once; the top ten take roughly 6%. The clonotype comes from a human donor who was either an allogeneic HSCT recipient or a stem cell or donor lymphocyte infusion donor (not recorded which). It is not recorded whose cells these are; they may come from a transplant donor. Sequencing input: blood, either unsorted or a sorted T cell fraction (not recorded which). The V and J genes are TRBV10-3 and TRBJ1-1; D perhaps matches TRBD1 (6 bases). CDR3 DNA sequence: TGTGCCATCAGTGAGTCGTGGGGGGCGCTGGACGCTGAAGCTTTCTTT. Translation: CAISESWGALDAEAFF.